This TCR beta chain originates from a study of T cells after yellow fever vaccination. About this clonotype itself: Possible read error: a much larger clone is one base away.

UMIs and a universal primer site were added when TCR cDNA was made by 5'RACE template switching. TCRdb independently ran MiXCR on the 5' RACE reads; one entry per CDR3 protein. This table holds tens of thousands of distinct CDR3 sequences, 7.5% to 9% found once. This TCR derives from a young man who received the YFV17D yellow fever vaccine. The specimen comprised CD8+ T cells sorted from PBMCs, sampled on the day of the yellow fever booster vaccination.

DNA of the CDR3: TGTGCCAGCAGCTTAACGGGGATGCAAGAGACCAAGTACTTC. Protein sequence: CASSLTGMQETKYF. J is TRBJ2-5 and V is TRBV7-9; tentative D call: TRBD2 (5 bases). Per germline, CDR1 SEHNR and CDR2 FQNEAQ (reference sequence). The length of the CDR3 is 14 residues.